Listed below are T cell receptor beta chains from one sample, sequenced in a study of cytomegalovirus exposure and HLA in healthy donors. Sequenced by immunoSEQ multiplex PCR; TCRdb stores in-frame clones only, minus some. The sample lists about 78,000 clones, 90% to 96% occurring once. The sequencing input was PBMCs. These receptors came from a man younger than 35 in good health and CMV-seropositive. CDR3s include the opening cysteine and the closing phenylalanine or tryptophan. A D gene is named only where the DNA matches it firmly. Clone size is shown for a subset of rows, as once, few, many or a class of expanded clone.

v_call	j_call	clone_size	d_call	cdr3_nt	cdr3_aa
TRBV6-1	TRBJ1-2	-	TRBD1	TGTGCCAGCAGCCATACAGGGGTTGGGGGCTACGGCTACATCTTC	CASSHTGVGGYGYIF
TRBV2	TRBJ1-4	many	-	TGTGCCAGCAGGGCGCAGGGAGGGCCTAATGAAAAACTGTTTTTT	CASRAQGGPNEKLFF
TRBV10-3	TRBJ2-3	-	-	TGTGCCATCAGCCCCCGACAGGACGGGACAGATACGCAGTATTTT	CAISPRQDGTDTQYF
TRBV27	TRBJ1-5	-	-	TGTGCCAGCAGTCCCGACAGCACTCGCGGTTCCCAGCATTTT	CASSPDSTRGSQHF
TRBV28	TRBJ1-1	-	-	TGTGCCAGCAGTTCGCAAGGGGTAGGGGACACTGAAGCTTTCTTT	CASSSQGVGDTEAFF
TRBV6-5	TRBJ2-1	-	-	TGTGCCAGCAGTATAGGACAGCTCAATGAGCAGTTCTTC	CASSIGQLNEQFF
TRBV2	TRBJ2-5	-	-	TGTGCCAGCAGTGAGACCGGCAGGGGCGCGACGGACCAAGAGACCCAGTACTTC	CASSETGRGATDQETQYF
TRBV6-4	TRBJ2-1	-	TRBD2	TGTGCCAGCAGCGCTCTAGCGGGAACGGATGAGCAGTTCTTC	CASSALAGTDEQFF
TRBV5-1	TRBJ2-7	few	TRBD2	TGCGCCAGCAGCGTTGGACTAGCGGGGAGCTCCTACGAGCAGTACTTC	CASSVGLAGSSYEQYF
TRBV9	TRBJ1-5	-	-	TGTGCCAGCAGCGTAGGGGGCCAGGCTAATCAGCCCCAGCATTTT	CASSVGGQANQPQHF
TRBV7-9	TRBJ2-6	-	-	TGTGCCAGCAGCTTAGCCACAGGGTCCGAATCCTCTGGGGCCAACGTCCTGACTTTC	CASSLATGSESSGANVLTF
TRBV5-1	TRBJ2-1	-	TRBD2	TGCGCCAGCAGCTTCGGACTAGCGGGGCCAGGTGAGCAGTTCTTC	CASSFGLAGPGEQFF
TRBV7-3	TRBJ2-2	-	TRBD1	TGTGCCAGCAGCTTAAGTCCGGACAGGAGTGTCGGGGAGCTGTTTTTT	CASSLSPDRSVGELFF
TRBV6-1	TRBJ1-1	-	TRBD1	TGTGCCAGCAGTGACTGGGACAGGCGTCTAGGCACTGAAGCTTTCTTT	CASSDWDRRLGTEAFF
TRBV28	TRBJ2-5	-	-	TGTGCCAGCACCCCCGGCGGGAAAGAGACCCAGTACTTC	CASTPGGKETQYF
TRBV7-9	TRBJ1-1	-	-	TGTGCCAGCAGCTTAGGGGGGGGGACACCTAACCTGAACACTGAAGCTTTCTTT	CASSLGGGTPNLNTEAFF
TRBV25-1	TRBJ1-1	-	TRBD1	TGTGCCAGCAGGGAGTGGGACAGGGGAAGGACTGAAGCTTTCTTT	CASREWDRGRTEAFF
TRBV19	TRBJ1-1	-	-	TGTGCCAGTAGTATAGGAAACTTAAACACTGAAGCTTTCTTT	CASSIGNLNTEAFF
TRBV7-9	TRBJ2-5	-	TRBD2	TGTGCCAGCATTCCTGGACTAGGGGAACAAGAGACCCAGTACTTC	CASIPGLGEQETQYF
TRBV11-2	TRBJ2-7	-	-	TGTGCCAGCAGCTGTTGTGGACTGATCTACGAGCAGTACTTC	CASSCCGLIYEQYF
TRBV5-1	TRBJ2-5	-	-	TGCGCCAGCAGCTTGGCGTACCAAGAGACCCAGTACTTC	CASSLAYQETQYF
TRBV7-8	TRBJ1-5	-	-	TGTGCCAGCAGCTCTGGACAGAATAGCAATCAGCCCCAGCATTTT	CASSSGQNSNQPQHF
TRBV5-1	TRBJ2-3	-	TRBD2	TGCGCCAGCAGCGACACCGGGACTAGCGGTAGGGGGGATACGCAGTATTTT	CASSDTGTSGRGDTQYF
TRBV7-9	TRBJ1-2	-	-	TGTGCCAGCAGCAACCCCCGGGGGGCCCCCTTCTATGGCTACACCTTC	CASSNPRGAPFYGYTF
TRBV2	TRBJ2-2	-	-	TGTGCCAGCAGTCAGGCAACGAACACCGGGGAGCTGTTTTTT	CASSQATNTGELFF
TRBV2	TRBJ2-1	-	TRBD1	TGTGCCAGCAGGAAGCCGGGACAGGGTGTTTTGAATGAGCAGTTCTTC	CASRKPGQGVLNEQFF
TRBV10-3	TRBJ2-5	-	TRBD1	TGTGCCATCAGTGAAGGGGACAGGGGACTTCAAGAGACCCAGTACTTC	CAISEGDRGLQETQYF
TRBV2	TRBJ1-2	-	-	TGTGCCAGCAGTGCGGGGGGCGGCTATGGCTACACCTTC	CASSAGGGYGYTF
TRBV18	TRBJ1-4	-	-	TGTGCCAGCACCCGCATGACAGGAACTAATGAAAAACTGTTTTTT	CASTRMTGTNEKLFF
TRBV25-1	TRBJ2-7	-	TRBD2	TGTGCCAGCAGTGCCCCTTGGGAGGGGACCTACGAGCAGTACTTC	CASSAPWEGTYEQYF
TRBV28	TRBJ1-1	-	TRBD1	TGTGCCAGCACGGACAGGGTGAACACTGAAGCTTTCTTT	CASTDRVNTEAFF
TRBV29-1	TRBJ2-7	-	TRBD1	TGCAGCGTTGGCTATCAGGGGGCGCGGTACGAGCAGTACTTC	CSVGYQGARYEQYF
TRBV4-1	TRBJ2-3	-	TRBD2	TGCGCCAGCAGCCAAGCTAGCGGAGATACGCAGTATTTT	CASSQASGDTQYF
TRBV21-1	TRBJ2-7	-	-	TGTGCCAGCAGCAATGCCAGCGACGGGACTAGCGGACCAAGCTCCTACGAGCAGTACTTC	CASSNASDGTSGPSSYEQYF
TRBV5-1	TRBJ2-7	-	TRBD1	TGCGCCAGCAGCTTGGCGGGACAGGCCTACGAGCAGTACTTC	CASSLAGQAYEQYF
TRBV7-2	TRBJ2-1	-	-	TGTGCCAGCAGCTTAGATTTGGGGGCACGGTACAATGAGCAGTTCTTC	CASSLDLGARYNEQFF
TRBV9	TRBJ2-3	-	TRBD2	TGTGCCAGCAGCGTAGTTGCGGGAGGAGGCACAGATACGCAGTATTTT	CASSVVAGGGTDTQYF
TRBV28	TRBJ2-5	-	TRBD2	TGTGCCAGCAGTTCGTTAGCGGGAGACTCGGAGACCCAGTACTTC	CASSSLAGDSETQYF
TRBV27	TRBJ1-3	-	TRBD1	TGTGCCAGCAGTTCAAGGGGACAGGGGGCGAACACCATATATTTT	CASSSRGQGANTIYF
TRBV15	TRBJ1-4	-	-	TGTGCCACCAGCAGAGGGGGGGTGCATAATGAAAAACTGTTTTTT	CATSRGGVHNEKLFF
TRBV6-5	TRBJ2-7	-	-	TGTGCCAGCAGGCGGACCTCAGGGGACGAGCAGTACTTC	CASRRTSGDEQYF
TRBV5-1	TRBJ2-3	-	-	TGCGCCAGCAGCTTGGCCACTGATTCAGATACGCAGTATTTT	CASSLATDSDTQYF
TRBV18	TRBJ2-6	-	TRBD1	TGTGCCAGCTCACCACCGGGACAGGGTACCGGGGCCAACGTCCTGACTTTC	CASSPPGQGTGANVLTF